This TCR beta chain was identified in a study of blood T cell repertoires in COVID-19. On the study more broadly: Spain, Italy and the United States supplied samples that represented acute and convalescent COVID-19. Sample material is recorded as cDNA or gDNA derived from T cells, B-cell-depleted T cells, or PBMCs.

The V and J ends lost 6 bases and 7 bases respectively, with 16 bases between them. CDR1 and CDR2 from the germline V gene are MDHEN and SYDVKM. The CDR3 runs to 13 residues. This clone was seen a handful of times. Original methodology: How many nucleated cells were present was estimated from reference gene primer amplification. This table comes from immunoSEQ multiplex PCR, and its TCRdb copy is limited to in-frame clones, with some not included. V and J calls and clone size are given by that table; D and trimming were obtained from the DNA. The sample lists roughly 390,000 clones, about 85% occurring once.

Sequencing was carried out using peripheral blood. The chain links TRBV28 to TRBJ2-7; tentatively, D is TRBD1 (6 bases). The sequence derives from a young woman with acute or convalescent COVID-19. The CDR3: CASSLKQGGEQYF. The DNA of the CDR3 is TGTGCCAGCAGCCTGAAACAGGGCGGGGAGCAGTACTTC.